A selection of T cell receptor beta chains follows, all from one sample in a study of molecular identifiers for immune sequencing clone quantification. In TCRdb, the PCR reads were re-called with MiXCR into one record per CDR3 protein. The data show fewer than 45,000 distinct CDR3 sequences, 20% to 25% seen once. Sequencing was done on a sample of naive CD8+ T cells from blood, with Jurkat cell RNA spiked in. The source of these receptors is a human donor in good health. Some libraries in this study had Jurkat cell RNA spiked in. Each CDR3 is given with its conserved first and last residue. Fields, in order: clone size, J gene, V gene, D gene, CDR3 DNA, CDR3 protein. D genes are given only for firm matches. A clone size is listed for some rows: how often the clone was seen (once, few, many), or a class if it is expanded.

.	TRBJ2-1	TRBV4-1	.	TGCGCCAGCAGCCAAGATTTGGAGACTATTTATGAGCAGTTCTTC	CASSQDLETIYEQFF
.	TRBJ2-1	TRBV6-5	TRBD1	TGTGCCAGTTCGGACAGGGGCCTAGTCAGCTCCTACAATGAGCAGTTCTTC	CASSDRGLVSSYNEQFF
many	TRBJ2-3	TRBV5-1	.	TGCGCCTCAGGGACCCTGGATACGCAGTATTTT	CASGTLDTQYF
.	TRBJ2-1	TRBV19	TRBD2	TGTGCCAGTAGTATGGGTCGGGAGGCGCAGTTCTTC	CASSMGREAQFF
many	TRBJ2-1	TRBV5-1	.	TGCGCCAGCAGCCGGGGCTGGGGGAATTACAATGAGCAGTTCTTC	CASSRGWGNYNEQFF
many	TRBJ1-1	TRBV7-9	.	TGTGCCAGCAGCTTAGCGTCAGGGGCGGCTGAAGCTTTCTTT	CASSLASGAAEAFF
many	TRBJ2-2	TRBV11-3	TRBD2	TGTGCCAGCAGCCCAGGGGCTAGCGGGGAGACCGGGGAGCTGTTTTTT	CASSPGASGETGELFF
.	TRBJ2-7	TRBV7-9	TRBD1	TGTACCAGCAGCCGACAGGGCTACAACGAGCAGTACTTC	CTSSRQGYNEQYF
.	TRBJ2-7	TRBV7-9	TRBD1	TGTGCCAGCAGCTTACAGGCGAGGACAGGGACCTACGAGCAGTACTTC	CASSLQARTGTYEQYF
.	TRBJ1-5	TRBV10-3	.	TGTGCCATCAGTGAGGACGACAGGTTGGGCAATCAGCCCCAGCATTTT	CAISEDDRLGNQPQHF
.	TRBJ2-6	TRBV27	TRBD1	TGTGCCAGCGAGGGCAGGGGGCTATCTGGGGCCAACGTCCTGACTTTC	CASEGRGLSGANVLTF
few	TRBJ2-1	TRBV19	.	TGTGCCAGTAGTATGACTGGCGGGTCCTACAATGAGCAGTTCTTC	CASSMTGGSYNEQFF
many	TRBJ2-5	TRBV28	.	TGTGCCAGCAGTCCCTACTCCCAAGGTGGCCAAGAGACCCAGTACTTC	CASSPYSQGGQETQYF
many	TRBJ1-1	TRBV29-1	.	TGCAGCGGACTGGGTACTGAAGCTTTCTTT	CSGLGTEAFF
few	TRBJ2-2	TRBV4-1	TRBD2	TGCGCCAGCAGCCTTTTTGGACTAGCCGGGGAGCTGTTTTTT	CASSLFGLAGELFF
few	TRBJ1-2	TRBV28	TRBD1	TGTGCCAGCCTGGAAGCAGGGGGGAGTACAGGACAGGGAAGCTATGGCTACACCTTC	CASLEAGGSTGQGSYGYTF
.	TRBJ2-1	TRBV4-3	.	TGCGCCAGCAGCCAAGGGGTTACGGGTAATGAGCAGTTCTTC	CASSQGVTGNEQFF
many	TRBJ2-2	TRBV7-6	.	TGTGCCAGCAGTTTAGCGCCAGAGTACACCGGGGAGCTGTTTTTT	CASSLAPEYTGELFF
once	TRBJ1-5	TRBV28	.	.	CASSLWGVGNPPRHF
many	TRBJ2-7	TRBV6-2/TRBV6-3	TRBD2	TGTGCCAGCAGTTCAGCGGGAGGGCCGGAGGAGCAGTACTTC	CASSSAGGPEEQYF